This is a list of T cell receptor beta chains from one sample in a study of shared clonotypes between healthy human individuals. This table comes from immunoSEQ multiplex PCR, and its TCRdb copy is limited to in-frame clones, with some not included. Seen here are about a million clones, about three quarters observed once, and the top ten hold around 1.5%. The sample was memory CD4+ T cells sorted from blood. These receptors were obtained from a man younger than 30 in good health. The CDR3 runs from the conserved cysteine through the conserved F or W. The D gene is left open where the match is weak. Clone size is not always given. Where it is, it says once, few, many or a class for expanded clones.

NA	TRBV2	TRBJ2-5	TRBD2	TGTGCCAGCAGTGAAAGGACTAGCGCGAAGACCCAGTACTTC	CASSERTSAKTQYF
NA	TRBV12-2	TRBJ1-5	NA	TGTGCAAGTCGAGGGACAGCCCTGGATCAGCCCCAGCATTTT	CASRGTALDQPQHF
NA	TRBV6-1	TRBJ1-3	TRBD1	TGTGCCAGCAGTGTACAGGGGGCTATCGGAAACACCATATATTTT	CASSVQGAIGNTIYF
few	TRBV6-1	TRBJ1-2	TRBD1	TGTGCCAGCAGTGAAGCAGGATACGGGACAGGGACCTATGGCTACACCTTC	CASSEAGYGTGTYGYTF
many	TRBV6-6	TRBJ1-1	NA	TGTGCCAGCAGGGAGAACACTGAAGCTTTCTTT	CASRENTEAFF
NA	TRBV7-8	TRBJ2-7	TRBD2	TGTGCCAGCAGCTCCCAAACAGCGGGAGGGCTTTACGAGCAGTACTTC	CASSSQTAGGLYEQYF
NA	TRBV29-1	TRBJ1-2	NA	TGCAGCGTTGAAGGCCGCAGGGACGATAACTATGGCTACACCTTC	CSVEGRRDDNYGYTF
once	TRBV10-3	TRBJ2-3	TRBD1	TGTGCCATCAGTGAGGGCGGACAGGGAGGTACAGATACGCAGTATTTT	CAISEGGQGGTDTQYF
NA	TRBV18	TRBJ2-3	TRBD1	TGTGCCAGCTCACAAGCAACAGGGGCGTTTACCTCTAGCACAGATACGCAGTATTTT	CASSQATGAFTSSTDTQYF
NA	TRBV7-9	TRBJ2-3	NA	TGTGCCAGCAGCCTCATCACAGATACGCAGTATTTT	CASSLITDTQYF
once	TRBV11-2	TRBJ2-1	NA	TGTGCCAGCAGCTTGGGTTCGTACAATGAGCAGTTCTTC	CASSLGSYNEQFF
NA	TRBV7-6	TRBJ2-7	TRBD1	TGTGCCAGCAGCTTGACAGGGAATAGGGGCGAGCAGTACTTC	CASSLTGNRGEQYF
NA	TRBV9	TRBJ2-3	NA	TGTGCCAGCAGCGTGCGACTAGGCTCCCCAGATACGCAGTATTTT	CASSVRLGSPDTQYF
NA	TRBV19	TRBJ2-3	NA	TGTGCCAGTAGCGATACAGGGACTACAGATACGCAGTATTTT	CASSDTGTTDTQYF
NA	TRBV6-6	TRBJ1-2	NA	TGTGCCAGCAGCAACATGGACAGCTATGGCTACACCTTC	CASSNMDSYGYTF
NA	TRBV7-6	TRBJ1-2	NA	TGTGCCAGCAGCTTACTGAGAGGCTTGGGCTACACCTTC	CASSLLRGLGYTF
NA	TRBV6-5	TRBJ1-1	NA	TGTGCCAGCAGGCAGGGGTCGGAAGCTTTCTTT	CASRQGSEAFF
NA	TRBV4-1	TRBJ1-5	NA	TGCGCCAGCAGCCAAACAGGACCCGAGCCCCAGCATTTT	CASSQTGPEPQHF
NA	TRBV6-4	TRBJ1-6	TRBD1	TGTGCCAGCAGTGACCCGACAGGGAGGGCCTATAATTCACCCCTCCACTTT	CASSDPTGRAYNSPLHF
NA	TRBV5-1	TRBJ1-1	NA	TGCGCCAGCAGGGACGTTACGATGACTGAAGCTTTCTTT	CASRDVTMTEAFF